This T cell receptor (beta chain) was sequenced in a study of cytomegalovirus exposure and HLA in healthy donors. Study summary: A preliminary data release comprised around 85 million unique TCRs obtained from HLA-typed donors. Findings and limits, study-wide: In a later analysis, HLA-associated TCR beta chains were more clonally expanded than equally common others. Most of the TCR beta V segments (in an earlier analysis) were productive either about 90% or about 30% of the time. Association of 16,951 TCR beta sequences with HLA alleles was found at 0.05 false discovery rate in a later analysis.

On this clone itself: Its antigen is as yet unknown.

The PCR made use of 60 Vbeta and 13 Jbeta primers. Method: immunoSEQ multiplex PCR; TCRdb's copy keeps in-frame clones and lacks some. Seen here are 95,000 to 150,000 clones, around 86% observed once, and the top ten hold more than 2%. Material: PBMCs. The TCR comes from a man younger than 45 in good health and CMV-seronegative.

DNA of the CDR3: TGCGCCAGCAGCCAAGGGACTAGCGGGGGGTACAATGAGCAGTTCTTC. This gives the protein CASSQGTSGGYNEQFF. The V gene is TRBV4-3, the J gene TRBJ2-1; 14 nucleotides line up with TRBD2. Germline trimming cut 1 base from V and 4 bases from J; bases unmatched to any gene: 0. This CDR3 is built from 16 residues. Germline V gene lookup returns CDR1 LGHNA and CDR2 YSLEER.